The 26 T cell receptor beta chains below were found in one sample sequenced in a study of T cells in Graves' hyperthyroidism and ophthalmopathy. RNA transcripts were the template for amplifying TCR beta CDR3 regions. HTBI primers were employed in a first-round RT-PCR of the TCR CDR3. One entry per CDR3 protein, called by TCRdb with MiXCR from the multiplex PCR reads. The repertoire holds 600,000 to 700,000 distinct CDR3 sequences, with 40% to 55% as singletons. Sequenced input: peripheral blood or thyroid tissue (not recorded which). The receptor source for this set is an adult man with Graves' disease, either hyperthyroidism or ophthalmopathy (not recorded which).

This clonotype was found many times. The chain joins TRBV15 to TRBJ1-2, with 7 bases fitting TRBD1. Per germline, CDR1 LNHNV and CDR2 YYDKDF (reference sequence). This CDR3 comprises 14 residues. Trimming cost V 0 bases and J 2 bases; bases outside gene matches: 0. The CDR3 DNA reads TGTGCCACCAGCAGAGAACAGGGGAACTATGGCTACACCTTC. It is translated as CATSREQGNYGYTF.

This clonotype was found a few times. The chain recombines TRBV19 with TRBJ1-6, with D perhaps TRBD1 (5 bases). The CDR3 loop spans 16 amino acids. Germline-derived CDR1 and CDR2 are LNHDA and SQIVND (reference sequence). Trimming took off 4 bases at V and 10 bases at J, with 20 bases between the two ends. The CDR3 DNA reads as TGTGCCAGTAGTACGCAGGGCAGGGCGGAGCAGTCACCCCTCCACTTT. Its translation is CASSTQGRAEQSPLHF. The entire variable domain, with the rest obtained from reference TRBV19 and TRBJ1-6, is as follows: DGGITQSPKYLFRKEGQNVTLSCEQNLNHDAMYWYRQDPGQGLRLIYYSQIVNDFQKGDIAEGYSVSREKKESFPLTVTSAQKNPTAFYLCASSTQGRAEQSPLHFGNGTRLTVT.

This clonotype has only a few counts. The chain is built from TRBV7-9 and TRBJ1-2; unclear D gene. The CDR3 runs 14 residues. Germline CDR1 reads SEHNR; CDR2 reads FQNEAQ (reference sequence). V was trimmed by 3 bases and J by 6 bases, leaving 14 bases between them. This chain's CDR3 is CASSLLLYFDGYTF. The CDR3 coding sequence is TGTGCCAGCAGCTTGTTGCTCTACTTTGATGGCTACACCTTC.

The rearrangement joins TRBV6-5 to TRBJ2-6; possible D gene TRBD2, 6 bases. Trimming removed 2 bases from V and 0 bases from J, with 14 bases in between. Per the germline V gene, CDR1 is MNHEY and CDR2 is SVGAGI. This CDR3 region has 18 residues. The chain's CDR3 is CASSYAAGLASGANVLTF. The CDR3 DNA is TGTGCCAGCAGTTACGCGGCGGGGTTGGCCTCTGGGGCCAACGTCCTGACTTTC.

The J gene is TRBJ1-6, the V gene TRBV7-8, with D perhaps matching TRBD1 (5 bases). The germline gives CDR1 SGHVS, CDR2 FQNEAQ. V dropped 6 bases and J dropped 11 bases, with 20 bases sitting between them. This CDR3 region has 15 residues. CDR3 nucleotides: TGTGCCAGCAGTTATCGGGGGGACCCAGTGACACCCCTCCACTTT. It translates to CASSYRGDPVTPLHF.

The V gene is TRBV29-1, the J gene TRBJ1-1; possible D gene TRBD1, 6 bases. The germline gives CDR1 SQVTM, CDR2 ANQGSEA. This CDR3 is 13 amino acids long. V was trimmed by 3 bases and J by 5 bases, leaving 13 bases between them. The DNA for the CDR3 is TGCAGCGTTGAGGTGGGGGGGCCTACTGAAGCTTTCTTT. It encodes CSVEVGGPTEAFF.

The chain couples TRBV29-1 to TRBJ1-4; maybe TRBD1 (5 bases). The V end was cut by 7 bases, the J end by 5 bases, with 11 bases between. The CDR3 covers 12 residues. Germline CDR1 SQVTM, CDR2 ANQGSEA. The CDR3: CSAGLGNEKLFF. DNA of the CDR3: TGCAGCGCGGGACTGGGAAATGAAAAACTGTTTTTT.

This clonotype has more than one count but fewer than ten. The rearrangement joins TRBV19 to TRBJ1-5; D uncertain. CDR3 length: 16 amino acids. Germline V gene sequence: CDR1 LNHDA, CDR2 SQIVND (reference sequence). The V end lost 2 bases, the J end lost 3 bases, and 14 bases lay between the germline ends. Here the CDR3 reads CASSISAGRPNQPQHF. The CDR3, as DNA: TGTGCCAGTAGTATATCGGCGGGCCGGCCCAATCAGCCCCAGCATTTT. The full variable domain, its missing parts supplied by reference TRBV19 and TRBJ1-5, is DGGITQSPKYLFRKEGQNVTLSCEQNLNHDAMYWYRQDPGQGLRLIYYSQIVNDFQKGDIAEGYSVSREKKESFPLTVTSAQKNPTAFYLCASSISAGRPNQPQHFGDGTRLSIL.

V is TRBV7-9 and J is TRBJ1-1; TRBD1 is a possible D gene (6 bases). CDR1 and CDR2 from the germline V gene are SEHNR and FQNEAQ (reference sequence). Trimming pared 5 bases from V and 10 bases from J, leaving 14 bases between. This CDR3 spans 12 amino acids. CDR3 DNA sequence: TGTGCCAGCAGCCCCCTCGGGGGCCGAGCTTTCTTT. This gives the protein CASSPLGGRAFF.

This clonotype came up once. The gene calls are TRBV2 and TRBJ1-5, with 10 nucleotides matching TRBD1. CDR1 is SNHLY and CDR2 is FYNNEI in the germline V gene. The CDR3 is 16 residues long. The junction had 12 bases not matched to a gene; V was cut back by 4 bases and J by 9 bases. CDR3 in DNA: TGTGCCAGCAGTGCAAATACCGGGACAGGGGCCGGGCCCCAGCATTTT. Protein product: CASSANTGTGAGPQHF.

This clonotype was picked up a small number of times. This rearrangement joins TRBV12-3 or TRBV12-4 to TRBJ1-1; tentatively, D is TRBD1 (5 bases). Trimming stripped 4 bases from V and 2 bases from J, with 11 bases between. This CDR3 spans 14 amino acids. CDR3 nucleotides: TGTGCCAGCAGTTCAGGGCTTTCTAACACTGAAGCTTTCTTT. Translated, it gives CASSSGLSNTEAFF.

This clonotype was picked up a small number of times. One end of the junction fails to match germline, which may point to a read error. This chain uses TRBV7-2 with TRBJ1-2, with TRBD1 identical over 8 bases. CDR3 size: 13 residues. Germline values: CDR1 SGHTA, CDR2 FQGNSA. CDR3 coding DNA: TGTGCCAGCAACTTAGGACAGGGATGGGGCTACACCTTC. Encoded protein: CASNLGQGWGYTF.

This clonotype came up a few times. The CDR3 here is CASTLFRGDTEAFF. CDR3 DNA sequence: TGTGCCAGTACCTTATTCAGGGGGGACACTGAAGCTTTCTTT. The chain joins TRBV19 to TRBJ1-1; the match to TRBD1 covers 7 bases. Germline assignment: CDR1 LNHDA and CDR2 SQIVND (reference sequence). The CDR3 covers 14 residues. J was trimmed by 3 bases and V by 7 bases; bases with no gene match: 8. The complete variable domain, with remaining parts taken from reference TRBV19 and TRBJ1-1, reads DGGITQSPKYLFRKEGQNVTLSCEQNLNHDAMYWYRQDPGQGLRLIYYSQIVNDFQKGDIAEGYSVSREKKESFPLTVTSAQKNPTAFYLCASTLFRGDTEAFFGQGTRLTVV.

In the case of this clonotype: With a much larger clone just one base away, this may be a read error. The CDR3 spells CASSPEQYQETQHF. In nucleotides, the CDR3 is TGTGCCAGCAGCCCTGAACAGTACCAAGAGACCCAGCACTTC. The rearrangement links TRBV11-2 to TRBJ2-5; no clear D gene. Germline assignment: CDR1 SGHAT and CDR2 FQNNGV. The CDR3 extends over 14 amino acids.

This clonotype showed up many times. V and J are TRBV10-3 and TRBJ1-1; weak D call: TRBD1 (5 bases). Trimming took off 7 bases at V and 1 base at J, with 10 bases between the two ends. Per the germline V gene, CDR1 is ENHRY and CDR2 is SYGVKD. This CDR3 has 13 amino acids. In DNA form, the CDR3 reads TGTGCCATCAAGGACACGTGGAACACTGAAGCTTTCTTT. Amino acid sequence: CAIKDTWNTEAFF.

This chain's CDR3 is CASSHHQGEQYF. The CDR3 coding sequence is TGTGCCAGTAGTCACCACCAGGGGGAGCAGTACTTC. The V gene is TRBV9, the J gene TRBJ2-7; D may be TRBD1 (6 bases). V lost 8 bases and J 7 bases, leaving 16 bases between the germline ends. Germline V lookup: CDR1 SGDLS, CDR2 YYNGEE. The CDR3 is 12 amino acids.

This clonotype has a single count. A much larger clonotype is one base distant, so this may be a read error. The chain combines TRBV3-1 with TRBJ2-7, with 7 positions matching TRBD1. The CDR3 spans 14 residues. J gave up 3 bases and V 4 bases, and 6 bases lay outside the gene matches. Germline assignment: CDR1 LGHDT and CDR2 YNNKEL (reference sequence). The CDR3 is CASSRRGQYYEQYF. CDR3 bases: TGTGCCAGCAGCCGACGGGGACAGTACTACGAGCAGTACTTC.

This clonotype was observed at least ten times. The gene calls are TRBV10-3 and TRBJ2-7; D gene unclear. The V and J ends lost 6 bases and 6 bases respectively, with 9 bases between them. Germline CDR1 and CDR2: ENHRY and SYGVKD. The CDR3 contains 11 residues. In nucleotides, the CDR3 is TGTGCCATCAGGGGATCAGGCGAGCAGTACTTC. Translating it yields CAIRGSGEQYF.

This clonotype came up once. A much larger clone differs from this one at a single base, so this may be a read error. The rearrangement joins TRBV7-9 to TRBJ2-7; D is tentatively TRBD1 or TRBD2 (5 bases each). The V gene's germline CDR1 is SEHNR and CDR2 FQNEAQ (reference sequence). CDR3 length equals 12 residues. CDR3 in amino acids: CANSLGVREQYF. DNA of the CDR3: TGTGCCAACAGCTTGGGGGTCCGCGAGCAGTACTTC.

The chain combines TRBV6-2 or TRBV6-3 with TRBJ1-5; D might be TRBD1 (5 bases). The V gene lost 0 bases and the J gene lost 6 bases, with 6 bases spanning the gap. The CDR3 is 13 residues long. Germline CDR1 is MNHEY and CDR2 is SVGEGT. The CDR3 region is CASSYSGTQPQHF. CDR3 DNA sequence: TGTGCCAGCAGTTACTCAGGGACTCAGCCCCAGCATTTT.

The chain carries TRBV2 and TRBJ1-1; 7 nucleotides agree with TRBD1. The CDR3 totals 14 residues. CDR1 is SNHLY and CDR2 is FYNNEI in the germline V gene. Trimming removed 8 bases from V and 1 base from J; junction bases left unmatched: 7. CDR3 bases: TGTGCCAGCGTGGGGGACAGCCAGAACACTGAAGCTTTCTTT. Translated: CASVGDSQNTEAFF.

Points on this clonotype: The junction departs from the called germline gene at one end, perhaps through a read error. V and J are TRBV7-2 and TRBJ1-5, with TRBD1 matching 7 bases. CDR1 is SGHTA, CDR2 FQGNSA, per germline. The CDR3 runs 16 residues. CDR3 DNA sequence: TGCGCCAGCAGCCCGGATCCGGGACAGAACAATCAGCCCCAGCATTTT. This gives the protein CASSPDPGQNNQPQHF.

In the case of this clonotype: A read error may explain this, as a much larger clone is one base away. This chain connects TRBV7-2 to TRBJ1-3, with D possibly being TRBD1 (6 bases). The CDR3 covers 16 residues. Deletions cut 5 bases from V and 0 bases from J, with 14 bases between. Germline V CDR1 and CDR2: SGHTA, FQGNSA. The CDR3 sequence: CASSVGHPSSGNTIYF. CDR3 DNA: TGTGCCAGCAGCGTGGGACACCCTAGCTCTGGAAACACCATATATTTT.

Concerning this clonotype: With a much larger clone just one base away, this may be a read error. The chain combines TRBV29-1 with TRBJ2-7; 10 bases match TRBD1. Trimming removed 2 bases from V and 5 bases from J; junction bases left unmatched: 6. CDR3 size: 14 residues. Germline V gene data show CDR1 as SQVTM and CDR2 as ANQGSEA. The CDR3 loop is CSVESGQGTDEQYF. The CDR3, as DNA: TGCAGCGTTGAATCGGGACAGGGGACCGACGAGCAGTACTTC.

This clonotype was found many times. The DNA of the CDR3 is TGTGCCAGCAGAAGACTACGCGGGGAGACCCAGTACTTC. Protein product: CASRRLRGETQYF. The chain uses TRBV7-9 and TRBJ2-5; possible D gene TRBD2, 5 bases. Trimming removed 6 bases at V and 5 bases at J, with 13 bases between. Per the germline V gene, CDR1 is SEHNR and CDR2 is FQNEAQ (reference sequence). The CDR3 consists of 13 residues.

This clonotype was seen a handful of times. The genes are TRBV29-1 and TRBJ1-1, with D unclear. This CDR3 comprises 14 residues. Per germline, CDR1 SQVTM and CDR2 ANQGSEA. V was trimmed by 6 bases and J by 0 bases, leaving 14 bases between them. The CDR3: CSVIIGLLNTEAFF. The CDR3 region has the DNA TGCAGCGTAATTATAGGGCTCCTGAACACTGAAGCTTTCTTT. The whole variable domain, filled in from reference TRBV29-1 and TRBJ1-1, reads SAVISQKPSRDICQRGTSLTIQCQVDSQVTMMFWYRQQPGQSLTLIATANQGSEATYESGFVIDKFPISRPNLTFSTLTVSNMSPEDSSIYLCSVIIGLLNTEAFFGQGTRLTVV.